One and the same sample provided the 2 T cell receptor beta chains below, sequenced in a study of glioma-infiltrating T cells. The iRepertoire nested amplicon-rescue multiplex PCR amplified TCR alpha and beta CDR3s from RNA. TCRdb recomputed calls from the multiplex PCR reads with MiXCR, one row per CDR3 protein. Here the sample spans 95,000 to 110,000 distinct CDR3 sequences, 25% to 35% being singletons. Sequencing was performed on glioma tissue, nonneoplastic brain tissue, or PBMCs (not recorded which). These receptor sequences come from a human donor with low-grade glioma or glioblastoma, undergoing nonglioma brain surgery, or in good health (not recorded which).

This clonotype was picked up a small number of times. The CDR3 DNA sequence: TGCAGCGTTGAAGCACCGGGGCCTGGGGTCTACGAGCAGTACTTC. Translating gives CSVEAPGPGVYEQYF. The genes are TRBV29-1 and TRBJ2-7; D possibly uses TRBD1 or TRBD2 (5 bases each). Trimming removed 1 base from V and 3 bases from J, with 16 bases in between. CDR3 length equals 15 residues. The germline V gene has CDR1 SQVTM and CDR2 ANQGSEA.

Comment on this clonotype: At one boundary the junction diverges from the germline segment, which might be a read error. J is TRBJ1-6 and V is TRBV20-1, with D tentatively TRBD1 (5 bases). The CDR3 consists of 16 residues. From germline, CDR1 is DFQATT and CDR2 SNEGSKA (reference sequence). In DNA, the CDR3 is TGCAGTGCTAAGGAGGGAGGGGAGGTCGTTAATTTACCCCTCCACTTT. Translating gives CSAKEGGEVVNLPLHF.